These 10 T cell receptor beta chains were sequenced from one sample in a study of shared clonotypes between healthy human individuals. Using immunoSEQ multiplex PCR, the repertoire was profiled, and TCRdb retains in-frame clones only, with some absent. Seen here are some 2,500,000 clones, 92% observed once, and the top ten hold 0.37%. The source material was naive CD4+ T cells from PBMCs. Subset of the sample: CD45RA+ positively selected. The receptors were gathered from a man in his late teens or twenties in good health. Some clones in this sample may be carry-over from other donors' samples.

The gene calls are TRBV9 and TRBJ2-3; D is possibly TRBD1 (6 bases). V was clipped by 5 bases and J by 5 bases, with 15 bases between them. The CDR3 runs 14 residues. Germline loops: CDR1 SGDLS, CDR2 YYNGEE. CDR3 protein: CASSVTGYQDTQYF. In nucleotides, the CDR3 is TGTGCCAGCAGTGTAACAGGGTACCAAGATACGCAGTATTTT.

The J gene is TRBJ1-5, the V gene TRBV18; TRBD1 matches at 9 bases. This CDR3 has 16 residues. V lost 6 bases, J lost 4 bases, and 10 bases stayed unmatched. Germline CDR1 is KGHSH and CDR2 is LQKENI. CDR3 nucleotide sequence: TGTGCCAGCTCCCTCACAGGGGGCGATAGTAATCAGCCCCAGCATTTT. It encodes CASSLTGGDSNQPQHF.

This chain uses TRBV7-9 with TRBJ2-2; 8 bases align to TRBD2. Germline trimming cut 2 bases from V and 6 bases from J; bases unmatched to any gene: 5. Germline assignment: CDR1 SEHNR and CDR2 FQNEAQ (reference sequence). The CDR3 has 15 residues. CDR3 protein: CASSLLAGLAGELFF. The CDR3 DNA is TGTGCCAGCAGCTTACTAGCGGGTTTAGCCGGGGAGCTGTTTTTT.

The gene calls are TRBV18 and TRBJ1-2; TRBD1 might be the D (6 bases). V dropped 3 bases and J dropped 7 bases, with 21 bases sitting between them. Germline V gene lookup returns CDR1 KGHSH and CDR2 LQKENI. This CDR3 comprises 16 residues. CDR3 in amino acids: CASSPGLEQGGLGYTF. The CDR3 DNA reads TGTGCCAGCTCACCGGGGTTAGAACAGGGAGGCCTTGGCTACACCTTC.

The V gene is TRBV4-2, the J gene TRBJ2-2; 8 bases are a match to TRBD2. The germline V gene encodes CDR1 LGHNA and CDR2 YNFKEQ. This CDR3 comprises 16 residues. The V gene end was trimmed by 0 bases and the J gene end by 5 bases; junction bases not matched to a gene: 5. The CDR3 coding sequence is TGTGCCAGCAGCCAAGAGGGGACTAGGGGTACCGGGGAGCTGTTTTTT. Encoded protein: CASSQEGTRGTGELFF.

This chain links TRBV11-2 with TRBJ2-3, with a weak D call TRBD2 (6 bases). There are 14 residues in the CDR3. The V gene's germline CDR1 is SGHAT and CDR2 FQNNGV. Trimming pared 1 base from V and 8 bases from J, leaving 13 bases between. The CDR3 spells CASSLGALGGTQYF. CDR3 DNA sequence: TGTGCCAGCAGCTTAGGGGCACTGGGGGGTACGCAGTATTTT. The variable domain in full, completed from reference TRBV11-2 and TRBJ2-3, reads EAGVAQSPRYKIIEKRQSVAFWCNPISGHATLYWYQQILGQGPKLLIQFQNNGVVDDSQLPKDRFSAERLKGVDSTLKIQPAKLEDSAVYLCASSLGALGGTQYFGPGTRLTVL.

The chain joins TRBV6-1 to TRBJ1-1; 10 nucleotides line up with TRBD1. The CDR3 consists of 15 residues. CDR1 and CDR2 (germline): MNHNS, SASEGT. Germline trimming cut 5 bases from V and 5 bases from J; bases unmatched to any gene: 8. The CDR3 protein is CASSSQGQGDTEAFF. In DNA, the CDR3 is TGTGCCAGCAGTTCCCAAGGACAGGGGGATACTGAAGCTTTCTTT.

The rearrangement joins TRBV28 to TRBJ2-3; D is undetermined. Trimming removed 6 bases from V and 2 bases from J, with 9 bases in between. CDR1 and CDR2 (germline): MDHEN, SYDVKM. The CDR3 has 13 residues. The CDR3 reads CASRAGITDTQYF. The CDR3 DNA sequence: TGTGCCAGCAGGGCAGGTATCACAGATACGCAGTATTTT. Complete variable domain (other parts from reference TRBV28 and TRBJ2-3): DVKVTQSSRYLVKRTGEKVFLECVQDMDHENMFWYRQDPGLGLRLIYFSYDVKMKEKGDIPEGYSVSREKKERFSLILESASTNQTSMYLCASRAGITDTQYFGPGTRLTVL.

The genes are TRBV5-6 and TRBJ2-7; 7 nucleotides match TRBD1. Unmatched junction bases numbered 3, after V lost 2 bases and J lost 1 base. CDR3 length equals 14 residues. Germline V lookup: CDR1 SGHDT, CDR2 YYEEEE. Written as DNA, the CDR3 is TGTGCCAGCAGCTTCCGGACAGGTTCCTACGAGCAGTACTTC. It specifies CASSFRTGSYEQYF. Full variable domain (outside the CDR3, taken from reference TRBV5-6 and TRBJ2-7): DAGVTQSPTHLIKTRGQQVTLRCSPKSGHDTVSWYQQALGQGPQFIFQYYEEEERQRGNFPDRFSGHQFPNYSSELNVNALLLGDSALYLCASSFRTGSYEQYFGPGTRLTVT.

The rearrangement joins TRBV6-5 to TRBJ2-7; D is perhaps TRBD2 (6 bases). V was clipped by 6 bases and J by 0 bases, with 15 bases between them. CDR1 and CDR2 (germline): MNHEY, SVGAGI. The CDR3 runs 15 residues. CDR3 in amino acids: CASRFSSVSSYEQYF. The DNA for the CDR3 is TGTGCCAGCAGGTTCTCTAGCGTCAGCTCCTACGAGCAGTACTTC.